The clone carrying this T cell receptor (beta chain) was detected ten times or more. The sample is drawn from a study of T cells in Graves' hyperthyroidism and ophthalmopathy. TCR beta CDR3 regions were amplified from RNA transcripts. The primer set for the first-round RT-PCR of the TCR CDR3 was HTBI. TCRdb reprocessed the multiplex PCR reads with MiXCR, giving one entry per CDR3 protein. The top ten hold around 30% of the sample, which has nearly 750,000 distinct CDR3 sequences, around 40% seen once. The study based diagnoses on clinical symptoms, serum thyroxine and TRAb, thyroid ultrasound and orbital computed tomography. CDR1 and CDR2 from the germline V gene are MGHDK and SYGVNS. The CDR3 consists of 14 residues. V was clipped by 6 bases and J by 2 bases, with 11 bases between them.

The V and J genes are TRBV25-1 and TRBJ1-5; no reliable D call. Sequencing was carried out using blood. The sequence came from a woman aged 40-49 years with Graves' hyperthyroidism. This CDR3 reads CASRPEMGNQPQHF. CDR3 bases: TGTGCCAGCAGGCCTGAAATGGGCAATCAGCCCCAGCATTTT.